A single sample gave rise to the 13 T cell receptor beta chains below, sequenced in a study of sequential checkpoint blockade in melanoma. Regarding treatment: randomized to nivolumab then ipilimumab (arm A) or the reverse (arm B). Some clones are missing from TCRdb's copy, which holds only in-frame ones; the method was immunoSEQ multiplex PCR. The sample carries 21,000 or so clones, approximately 81% recorded once. Material: CD8+ T cells sorted from blood (inferred from file names), obtained from a patient given nivolumab and ipilimumab in sequence. The receptors stem from a human donor with melanoma.

V usage is TRBV7-9 and J usage is TRBJ2-7, with 11 nucleotides matching TRBD2. After removal of 4 bases from V and 0 bases from J, the junction contained 5 bases not matched to a gene. Germline CDR1 and CDR2: SEHNR and FQNEAQ (reference sequence). This CDR3 has 16 amino acids. For the CDR3, the DNA is TGTGCCAGCAGCTCTGGGACTAGCGGAGCCTCCTACGAGCAGTACTTC. This gives the protein CASSSGTSGASYEQYF.

The rearrangement links TRBV28 to TRBJ2-7; the match to TRBD1 covers 7 bases. CDR1 and CDR2 from the germline V gene are MDHEN and SYDVKM. The CDR3 covers 14 residues. J gave up 0 bases and V 5 bases, and 4 bases lay outside the gene matches. In DNA form, the CDR3 reads TGTGCCAGCAGTAAAACAGGGGACTCCTACGAGCAGTACTTC. Protein: CASSKTGDSYEQYF.

The chain has TRBV4-1 and TRBJ2-7; tentatively, D is TRBD1 (5 bases). Germline V gives CDR1 MGHRA, CDR2 YSYEKL. The V and J ends lost 0 bases and 1 base respectively, with 13 bases between them. The length of the CDR3 is 16 residues. The CDR3 loop reads CASSQEVAGKSYEQYF. The CDR3 DNA reads as TGCGCCAGCAGCCAAGAGGTCGCAGGGAAATCCTACGAGCAGTACTTC.

The chain is built from TRBV6-5 and TRBJ2-7, with 7 bases that match TRBD1. Germline loops: CDR1 MNHEY, CDR2 SVGAGI. The CDR3 consists of 15 residues. With V trimmed by 4 bases and J by 5 bases, 11 bases remained unmatched. CDR3 DNA sequence: TGTGCCAGCAGTTTAGGGACAGCCCCGGTGAACGAGCAGTACTTC. Translation gives CASSLGTAPVNEQYF.

In this sample, this clone turned up once. The rearrangement uses TRBV2 and TRBJ2-7; the D gene is possibly TRBD1 (5 bases). From germline, CDR1 is SNHLY and CDR2 FYNNEI. Between the trimmed V and J ends, which lost 7 bases and 3 bases, there was a span of 13 bases. The CDR3 length is 13 residues. The CDR3 loop is CASTPTESYEQYF. Written as DNA, the CDR3 is TGTGCCAGCACCCCGACAGAGAGCTACGAGCAGTACTTC.

The chain recombines TRBV4-2 with TRBJ2-7, with a weak D call TRBD1 (6 bases). Trimming took 1 base from V and 2 from J, leaving 15 bases between them. The CDR3 is 16 amino acids. CDR1 and CDR2 (germline): LGHNA, YNFKEQ. In nucleotides, the CDR3 is TGTGCCAGCAGCCAAGCAGCGACAGGCCAACCCTACGAGCAGTACTTC. As protein: CASSQAATGQPYEQYF.

This clone has just a few counts. The rearrangement links TRBV19 to TRBJ1-2, with TRBD1 matching 10 bases. Unmatched junction bases numbered 7, after V lost 5 bases and J lost 4 bases. Germline-derived CDR1 and CDR2 are LNHDA and SQIVND (reference sequence). This CDR3 is 15 amino acids long. The CDR3 loop is CASSGTGARGYGYTF. Written as DNA, the CDR3 is TGTGCCAGTAGTGGGACAGGGGCTAGGGGCTATGGCTACACCTTC.

The V gene is TRBV11-3, the J gene TRBJ2-2; maybe TRBD1 (6 bases). Germline assignment: CDR1 SGHNT and CDR2 YENEEA. The CDR3 consists of 13 residues. V lost 2 bases and J lost 7, with 8 bases in between. The DNA of the CDR3 is TGTGCCAGCAGCTTACAGGGGAGCGGGGAGCTGTTTTTT. It codes for CASSLQGSGELFF.

The chain uses TRBV19 and TRBJ1-1; a possible D gene is TRBD1 (6 bases). Germline V gene lookup returns CDR1 LNHDA and CDR2 SQIVND (reference sequence). V lost 5 bases and J 4 bases, leaving 8 bases between the germline ends. The CDR3 length is 12 residues. CDR3 residues: CASSGQPTEAFF. CDR3 DNA sequence: TGTGCCAGTAGTGGACAGCCCACTGAAGCTTTCTTT.

The genes are TRBV9 and TRBJ2-7; D possibly corresponds to TRBD1 (6 bases). CDR1 and CDR2 from the germline V gene are SGDLS and YYNGEE. This CDR3 has 12 residues. V was clipped by 3 bases and J by 6 bases, with 10 bases between them. CDR3 loop: CASSGDTGEQYF. The CDR3 DNA reads TGTGCCAGCAGCGGGGACACGGGCGAGCAGTACTTC.

In the case of this clone: This sample also contains other DNA sequences that code for the same CDR3. The rearrangement uses TRBV30 and TRBJ1-1; D unclear. From germline, CDR1 is GTSNPN and CDR2 SVGIG (reference sequence). V gave up 0 bases and J gave up 4 bases, with 3 bases separating them. The CDR3 is made up of 11 amino acids. CDR3 protein: CAWSVLTEAFF. The CDR3 DNA reads as TGTGCCTGGAGTGTCCTCACTGAAGCTTTCTTT.

The chain couples TRBV19 to TRBJ2-2; TRBD1 aligns across 7 bases. In germline, CDR1 is LNHDA, CDR2 SQIVND (reference sequence). Losses at the gene ends were 7 bases for V and 5 bases for J; bases not matched to a gene: 7. The CDR3 is made up of 14 amino acids. CDR3 in amino acids: CASTEGAWTGELFF. The CDR3 DNA reads TGTGCCAGTACCGAGGGGGCTTGGACCGGGGAGCTGTTTTTT.

In DNA, the CDR3 is TGTGCCAGCAGCCCCCGACAGGGGGCGAGGTTTGGCTATGGCTACACCTTC. Amino acid sequence: CASSPRQGARFGYGYTF. The rearrangement links TRBV9 to TRBJ1-2, with TRBD1 matching 10 bases. The CDR3 is 17 amino acids. The J segment lost 4 bases and the V segment lost 4 bases, leaving 13 bases of the junction unmatched. Germline assignment: CDR1 SGDLS and CDR2 YYNGEE.